The T cell receptor (beta chain) under discussion was sequenced for a study of OX40 agonist ivuxolimab in advanced cancers. About the research overall: The patients received agonistic anti-OX40 (CD134) antibody ivuxolimab. Treatment received earlier with anti-PD-1, anti-PD-L1 or anti-CTLA-4 agents was allowed, and more than 35% had some.

This table comes from immunoSEQ multiplex PCR, and its TCRdb copy is limited to in-frame clones, with some not included. The table has roughly 80,000 clones, roughly 84% seen once; the top ten hold 0.25% to 0.4%. Broader study findings: Low normalized clonal expansion also occurred in some nonresponding patients.

Details on this clone: No antigen is known for it.

This clonotype originated in an adult with an advanced solid tumor such as melanoma, head and neck, liver or kidney cancer. Sequencing was performed on CD4+ or CD8+ T cells sorted from blood, taken in a trial of the OX40 agonist ivuxolimab.

The CDR3: CASRVGGAGTEAFF. The CDR3 coding sequence is TGTGCCAGTAGGGTAGGAGGGGCTGGTACTGAAGCTTTCTTT. The chain uses TRBV19 and TRBJ1-1, with D perhaps matching TRBD1 (5 bases). V gave up 6 bases and J gave up 5 bases, with 16 bases separating them. Germline V lookup: CDR1 LNHDA, CDR2 SQIVND (reference sequence). This CDR3 region has 14 residues.